This TCR beta chain comes out of a study of early T cells in non-severe SARS-CoV-2 infection (dated by TCRdb to the early 2020s). With respect to the entire study: Because TCR sequencing was done on bulk RNA from unsorted whole blood, the alpha and beta chains could not be paired. The full study reports these points: Matching against VDJdb was skewed toward anti-spike CD8 responses, likely underestimated virus-specific expansions, and missed private and CD4 specificities.

Details on this clonotype: Its antigen is unknown. It has no much larger one-base neighbor in the sample; base qualities were not kept.

V and J are trimmed by 5 bases and 3 bases, and the gene matches miss 3 bases of the junction. CDR1 and CDR2 (KGHSH, LQKENI) derive from the germline V gene. Spanning cysteine to phenylalanine, the CDR3 consists of 13 amino acids. Just CDR3 DNA is preserved here, 39 bases in frame from base 1. Libraries were built with 5' RACE. These reads were obtained on a NextSeq 500. In the TCR library protocol, unique molecular identifiers were attached to individual cDNA molecules to correct for PCR bias and sequencing error. TCR alpha and beta chains were both sequenced, and the abundances of alpha and beta sequences in each sample were closely correlated with each other. Per the original workflow: Decombinator V4 was used to perform V gene, J gene and CDR3 annotation of TCR sequences. TCRs were defined as expanded if a significant change between any two time points was detected under a Poisson model with p below 0.0001. Abundances of TCRs were expressed as counts per million after normalisation to the total number of TCRs sequenced in each sample. MAIT TCRs were defined by TRAV1-2 paired with TRAJ12, TRAJ20 or TRAJ33, and iNKT TCRs by TRAV10 paired with TRAJ18. VDJdb, accessed 1 November 2021, was searched for CMV, EBV and SARS-CoV-2 annotated TCRs, with TCRs annotated for multiple antigens excluded. TCRdb handled the public reads itself, with Q25 trimming in fastp and clone calling in MiXCR, and kept productive beta chains. Each CDR3 protein gets just one entry, which takes the most common genes and DNA from the rows behind it. What appears here as the V and J calls and clone size reflects TCRdb's work, not the paper's. In this sample the table shows tens of thousands of distinct CDR3 sequences, around 4.6% of which occur a single time. Jointly, the top ten make up 4.5% to 5.5% of the sample.

Set within a cohort of healthcare workers in London, UK, this nested case-control study involved weekly PCR testing of nasopharyngeal swabs along with blood sampling. Between 23 and 31 March 2020, the week of the UK lockdown, healthcare workers were enrolled and then followed up weekly for as long as 16 weeks. The sequence links TRBV18 to TRBJ2-7; 8 nucleotides in the junction match TRBD1. The sequence derives from an adult who was a healthcare worker with PCR-confirmed SARS-CoV-2 infection or an uninfected control (not recorded which). The sample taken for sequencing was whole blood. The CDR3 amino acid sequence is: CASSAGGHYEQYF. The nucleotides are TGTGCCAGCTCAGCAGGGGGCCACTACGAGCAGTACTTC.